This entry features one T cell receptor (beta chain) sequence. Sequencing was performed with immunoSEQ multiplex PCR; in TCRdb, only in-frame clones are kept and a portion is missing. The sample records 130,000 to 150,000 clones, around nine tenths being singletons. The data belong to a study of T cell responses to AZD1222 COVID-19 vaccine. Sequenced material: peripheral blood, taken on day 0 of AZD1222 vaccination. The sequence was collected from an adult in good health.

In DNA, the CDR3 is TGTGCCAGCTATTGGGGGACTAGCGGGGTATATACGCAGTATTTT. Its translation is CASYWGTSGVYTQYF. This chain joins TRBV7-2 and TRBJ2-3, with 13 bases matching TRBD2. Trimming took 8 bases from V and 7 from J; bases not matched to a gene: 9. Germline CDR1 SGHTA, CDR2 FQGNSA. The CDR3 contains 15 residues. Drawing the rest from reference TRBV7-2 and TRBJ2-3, the complete variable domain is GAGVSQSPSNKVTEKGKDVELRCDPISGHTALYWYRQSLGQGLEFLIYFQGNSAPDKSGLPSDRFSAERTGGSVSTLTIQRTQQEDSAVYLCASYWGTSGVYTQYFGPGTRLTVL.